Listed below are T cell receptor beta chains from one sample, sequenced in a study of cytomegalovirus exposure and HLA in healthy donors. The table came from immunoSEQ multiplex PCR; TCRdb's copy has only in-frame clones and leaves some out. The sample includes some 110,000 clones, 74% seen only once; the top ten take approximately 3.9%. Sequenced sample: PBMCs. The receptor source for this set is a woman between 45 and 65 years old in good health and CMV-seropositive. CDR3s include the opening cysteine and the closing phenylalanine or tryptophan. A D gene is named only where the DNA matches it firmly. Only some rows state a clone size, as once, few, many or a class for expanded clones.

CDR3 length: 14; V gene: TRBV7-2; J gene: TRBJ2-7; clone size: NA; D gene: TRBD1; CDR3 DNA: TGTGCCAGCAGCTCGACAGGGGTCTCCTACGAGCAGTACTTC; CDR3 protein: CASSSTGVSYEQYF
CDR3 length: 15; V gene: TRBV7-9; J gene: TRBJ2-5; clone size: NA; D gene: NA; CDR3 DNA: TGTGCCAGCAGCTTAGTTTCGAGGCAGGGAGAGACCCAGTACTTC; CDR3 protein: CASSLVSRQGETQYF
CDR3 length: 14; V gene: TRBV29-1; J gene: TRBJ1-4; clone size: once; D gene: NA; CDR3 DNA: TGCAGCGTTGAAGATTTGGGAGGGAATGAAAAACTGTTTTTT; CDR3 protein: CSVEDLGGNEKLFF
CDR3 length: 12; V gene: TRBV7-3; J gene: TRBJ2-1; clone size: NA; D gene: NA; CDR3 DNA: TGTGCCAGCAGCTTAACCTTCAATGAGCAGTTCTTC; CDR3 protein: CASSLTFNEQFF
CDR3 length: 15; V gene: TRBV27; J gene: TRBJ2-7; clone size: NA; D gene: NA; CDR3 DNA: TGTGCCAGCAGTTTATCCCTCGTAGGAGCCTACGAGCAGTACTTC; CDR3 protein: CASSLSLVGAYEQYF
CDR3 length: 14; V gene: TRBV5-6; J gene: TRBJ2-7; clone size: NA; D gene: TRBD1; CDR3 DNA: TGTGCCACCCACCCAGGCAGGGGGCGATCGGAACAGTACTTC; CDR3 protein: CATHPGRGRSEQYF
CDR3 length: 15; V gene: TRBV5-6; J gene: TRBJ2-6; clone size: few; D gene: NA; CDR3 DNA: TGTGCCAGCAGCTTGTTGGGGCCTGGGGCCAACGTCCTGACTTTC; CDR3 protein: CASSLLGPGANVLTF
CDR3 length: 15; V gene: TRBV6-1; J gene: TRBJ2-2; clone size: NA; D gene: NA; CDR3 DNA: TGTGCCAGCACCAACGGAGAACTTTTTTATGGGGAGCTGTTTTTT; CDR3 protein: CASTNGELFYGELFF
CDR3 length: 13; V gene: TRBV7-2; J gene: TRBJ2-3; clone size: few; D gene: NA; CDR3 DNA: TGTGCCAGCAGCTCACAGGGTAGGGATACGCAGTATTTT; CDR3 protein: CASSSQGRDTQYF
CDR3 length: 14; V gene: TRBV7-8; J gene: TRBJ2-1; clone size: NA; D gene: NA; CDR3 DNA: TGTGCCAGCAGCTTAGCGGGAAGTAGCGTTGAGCAGTTCTTC; CDR3 protein: CASSLAGSSVEQFF
CDR3 length: 16; V gene: TRBV5-1; J gene: TRBJ1-4; clone size: NA; D gene: NA; CDR3 DNA: TGCGCCAGCAGCTTGTCGATGGGCGCGAGATGGGAAAAACTGTTTTTT; CDR3 protein: CASSLSMGARWEKLFF
CDR3 length: 18; V gene: TRBV5-1; J gene: TRBJ2-3; clone size: NA; D gene: TRBD2; CDR3 DNA: TGCGCCAGCAGCTTGGCGGTGCGAGCGGGGGGGCCCACAGATACGCAGTATTTT; CDR3 protein: CASSLAVRAGGPTDTQYF
CDR3 length: 16; V gene: TRBV7-9; J gene: TRBJ1-2; clone size: NA; D gene: NA; CDR3 DNA: TGTGCCAGCAGCTTAACTCCCGGACTAGCTAACTATGGCTACACCTTC; CDR3 protein: CASSLTPGLANYGYTF
CDR3 length: 11; V gene: TRBV30; J gene: TRBJ1-4; clone size: NA; D gene: NA; CDR3 DNA: TGTGCCTGGGAAAGGAGTGAAAAACTGTTTTTT; CDR3 protein: CAWERSEKLFF
CDR3 length: 15; V gene: TRBV14; J gene: TRBJ2-3; clone size: few; D gene: NA; CDR3 DNA: TGTGCCAGCAGCTACCCGACTAGTAGCACAGATACGCAGTATTTT; CDR3 protein: CASSYPTSSTDTQYF
CDR3 length: 16; V gene: TRBV4-1; J gene: TRBJ1-6; clone size: NA; D gene: NA; CDR3 DNA: TGCGCCAGCAGCCCGGACGGGGTGACCTATAATTCACCCCTCCACTTT; CDR3 protein: CASSPDGVTYNSPLHF
CDR3 length: 15; V gene: TRBV29-1; J gene: TRBJ2-2; clone size: once; D gene: NA; CDR3 DNA: TGCAGCGTTTCCCGGACAGACGCGAACACCGGGGAGCTGTTTTTT; CDR3 protein: CSVSRTDANTGELFF
CDR3 length: 18; V gene: TRBV5-1; J gene: TRBJ2-1; clone size: few; D gene: NA; CDR3 DNA: TGCGCCAGCAGCTTGGAGGACAACCCTTGGAGCTCCTACAATGAGCAGTTCTTC; CDR3 protein: CASSLEDNPWSSYNEQFF
CDR3 length: 14; V gene: TRBV28; J gene: TRBJ1-6; clone size: NA; D gene: TRBD1; CDR3 DNA: TGTGCCACCCTACCGGGACAGGGATATTCACCCCTCCACTTT; CDR3 protein: CATLPGQGYSPLHF
CDR3 length: 12; V gene: TRBV6-5; J gene: TRBJ1-1; clone size: few; D gene: NA; CDR3 DNA: TGTGCCAGCAAGAGCTGGAACACTGAAGCTTTCTTT; CDR3 protein: CASKSWNTEAFF
CDR3 length: 15; V gene: TRBV9; J gene: TRBJ2-7; clone size: NA; D gene: NA; CDR3 DNA: TGTGCCAGCAGCGTAGGAACGGGGGACTCCTACGAGCAGTACTTC; CDR3 protein: CASSVGTGDSYEQYF
CDR3 length: 15; V gene: TRBV5-1; J gene: TRBJ1-2; clone size: NA; D gene: NA; CDR3 DNA: TGCGCCAGCAGCTTGGGGACAGCATCTATAAATGGCTACACCTTC; CDR3 protein: CASSLGTASINGYTF
CDR3 length: 15; V gene: TRBV11-1; J gene: TRBJ2-7; clone size: NA; D gene: TRBD1; CDR3 DNA: TGTGCCAGCAGCCCGACAGGGGGCACCCCCTACGAGCAGTACTTC; CDR3 protein: CASSPTGGTPYEQYF
CDR3 length: 14; V gene: TRBV2; J gene: TRBJ1-2; clone size: NA; D gene: NA; CDR3 DNA: TGTGCCAGCAATGGAGGAGAGACCTCCTATGGCTACACCTTC; CDR3 protein: CASNGGETSYGYTF
CDR3 length: 18; V gene: TRBV7-6; J gene: TRBJ2-2; clone size: NA; D gene: NA; CDR3 DNA: TGTGCCAGCAGCTTAGCCGCTTCAGCAGGGGCAAGCACCGGGGAGCTGTTTTTT; CDR3 protein: CASSLAASAGASTGELFF
CDR3 length: 15; V gene: TRBV10-1; J gene: TRBJ2-1; clone size: NA; D gene: NA; CDR3 DNA: TGCGCCAGCAGTGAGATACGGGGCTCCTACAATGAGCAGTTCTTC; CDR3 protein: CASSEIRGSYNEQFF
CDR3 length: 15; V gene: TRBV5-4; J gene: TRBJ1-4; clone size: NA; D gene: NA; CDR3 DNA: TGTGCCAGCAGCTTAAATAGGGCAGGAGGTGAAAAACTGTTTTTT; CDR3 protein: CASSLNRAGGEKLFF
CDR3 length: 15; V gene: TRBV7-9; J gene: TRBJ1-3; clone size: NA; D gene: NA; CDR3 DNA: TGTGCCAGCAGCCCCCGCGGAAACTCTGGAAACACCATATATTTT; CDR3 protein: CASSPRGNSGNTIYF
CDR3 length: 13; V gene: TRBV10-3; J gene: TRBJ2-1; clone size: NA; D gene: TRBD2; CDR3 DNA: TGTGCCATCGCAGAGCGGGGGAACAATGAGCAGTTCTTC; CDR3 protein: CAIAERGNNEQFF
CDR3 length: 14; V gene: TRBV7-2; J gene: TRBJ2-5; clone size: NA; D gene: TRBD2; CDR3 DNA: TGTGCCAGCAGCTTAGGGACTAGTAAGGAGACCCAGTACTTC; CDR3 protein: CASSLGTSKETQYF
CDR3 length: 15; V gene: TRBV28; J gene: TRBJ2-6; clone size: NA; D gene: NA; CDR3 DNA: TGTGCCAGCAGCAATCAGGGAAGTGGGGCCAACGTCCTGACTTTC; CDR3 protein: CASSNQGSGANVLTF
CDR3 length: 14; V gene: TRBV2; J gene: TRBJ1-4; clone size: NA; D gene: NA; CDR3 DNA: TGTGCCAGCAGCACAGACAGAACTAATGAAAAACTGTTTTTT; CDR3 protein: CASSTDRTNEKLFF
CDR3 length: 15; V gene: TRBV27; J gene: TRBJ2-1; clone size: NA; D gene: NA; CDR3 DNA: TGTGCCAGCAGGCTTAGGGGTGCGGTATACAATGAGCAGTTCTTC; CDR3 protein: CASRLRGAVYNEQFF
CDR3 length: 15; V gene: TRBV4-2; J gene: TRBJ2-1; clone size: once; D gene: TRBD2; CDR3 DNA: TGTGCCAGCAGCCCTCTAGCGGGGGCCACCAATGAGCAGTTCTTC; CDR3 protein: CASSPLAGATNEQFF
CDR3 length: 14; V gene: TRBV7-2; J gene: TRBJ2-2; clone size: NA; D gene: TRBD1; CDR3 DNA: TGTGCCAGCACCTGGACAGGGGGAACCGGGGAGCTGTTTTTT; CDR3 protein: CASTWTGGTGELFF
CDR3 length: 16; V gene: TRBV7-9; J gene: TRBJ1-6; clone size: NA; D gene: TRBD1; CDR3 DNA: TGTGCCAGCAGCCCAGTAGGGACAGGGAATAATTCACCCCTCCACTTT; CDR3 protein: CASSPVGTGNNSPLHF
CDR3 length: 11; V gene: TRBV6-5; J gene: TRBJ1-6; clone size: NA; D gene: NA; CDR3 DNA: TGTGCCAGCGGTACGGGGTTAGCCCTCCACTTT; CDR3 protein: CASGTGLALHF
CDR3 length: 14; V gene: TRBV7-9; J gene: TRBJ2-1; clone size: NA; D gene: TRBD1; CDR3 DNA: TGTGCCAGCAGCGAACAGGGGGTATACAATGAGCAGTTCTTC; CDR3 protein: CASSEQGVYNEQFF
CDR3 length: 12; V gene: TRBV2; J gene: TRBJ2-5; clone size: few; D gene: NA; CDR3 DNA: TGTGCCAGCAACCAGTACCAAGAGACCCAGTACTTC; CDR3 protein: CASNQYQETQYF
CDR3 length: 15; V gene: TRBV6-8; J gene: TRBJ2-7; clone size: once; D gene: NA; CDR3 DNA: TGTGCCAGCATTACCCTAGCGAAGGCTCCCTACGAGCAGTACTTC; CDR3 protein: CASITLAKAPYEQYF
CDR3 length: 14; V gene: TRBV2; J gene: TRBJ2-3; clone size: NA; D gene: TRBD2; CDR3 DNA: TGTGCCAGCTTACTAGCGGCCTACACAGATACGCAGTATTTT; CDR3 protein: CASLLAAYTDTQYF
CDR3 length: 15; V gene: TRBV5-1; J gene: TRBJ2-3; clone size: NA; D gene: TRBD2; CDR3 DNA: TGCGCCAGCGGCCCCGGGACTAGCATCACAGATACGCAGTATTTT; CDR3 protein: CASGPGTSITDTQYF
CDR3 length: 15; V gene: TRBV5-4; J gene: TRBJ2-3; clone size: NA; D gene: TRBD2; CDR3 DNA: TGTGCCAGCAGCCCCGGACTAGGGAGGGCAGATACGCAGTATTTT; CDR3 protein: CASSPGLGRADTQYF
CDR3 length: 13; V gene: TRBV19; J gene: TRBJ1-6; clone size: NA; D gene: NA; CDR3 DNA: TGTGCCAGTAGTGGGGCAGCGAATTCACCCCTCCACTTT; CDR3 protein: CASSGAANSPLHF
CDR3 length: 11; V gene: TRBV6-6; J gene: TRBJ2-1; clone size: NA; D gene: NA; CDR3 DNA: TGTGCCAGCACCTTAGCGGAAGAGCAGTTCTTC; CDR3 protein: CASTLAEEQFF
CDR3 length: 17; V gene: TRBV21-1; J gene: TRBJ1-5; clone size: NA; D gene: NA; CDR3 DNA: TGTGCCAGCAGCAAAGAAGGGACAGCTTATAGCAATCAGCCCCAGCATTTT; CDR3 protein: CASSKEGTAYSNQPQHF
CDR3 length: 13; V gene: TRBV29-1; J gene: TRBJ1-2; clone size: NA; D gene: NA; CDR3 DNA: TGCAGCGCGGACCCCCTGGGGGCCTATGGCTACACCTTC; CDR3 protein: CSADPLGAYGYTF
CDR3 length: 14; V gene: TRBV5-1; J gene: TRBJ2-3; clone size: NA; D gene: NA; CDR3 DNA: TGCGCCAGCAGCTTGTCGTCCACTACAGATACGCAGTATTTT; CDR3 protein: CASSLSSTTDTQYF
CDR3 length: 15; V gene: TRBV7-8; J gene: TRBJ2-5; clone size: NA; D gene: NA; CDR3 DNA: TGTGCCAGCAGCTTAGCTGGGAGACGCCAAGAGACCCAGTACTTC; CDR3 protein: CASSLAGRRQETQYF
CDR3 length: 14; V gene: TRBV11-2; J gene: TRBJ1-2; clone size: NA; D gene: TRBD1; CDR3 DNA: TGTGCCAGCAGCCCCGGGACAGCTAACTATGGCTACACCTTC; CDR3 protein: CASSPGTANYGYTF
CDR3 length: 14; V gene: TRBV19; J gene: TRBJ1-3; clone size: NA; D gene: NA; CDR3 DNA: TGTGCCAGTACGGTAAAGAGCTCTGGAAACACCATATATTTT; CDR3 protein: CASTVKSSGNTIYF
CDR3 length: 12; V gene: TRBV6-5; J gene: TRBJ2-3; clone size: NA; D gene: TRBD1; CDR3 DNA: TGTGCCAGCAGCCGACAGGGGGCTGCGCAGTATTTT; CDR3 protein: CASSRQGAAQYF
CDR3 length: 16; V gene: TRBV7-6; J gene: TRBJ2-1; clone size: few; D gene: NA; CDR3 DNA: TGTGCCAGCAGCCCAAAAACTTTCCCCTCCTACAATGAGCAGTTCTTC; CDR3 protein: CASSPKTFPSYNEQFF